This TCR beta chain stems from a study of CXCR3-negative and CXCR3-positive naive CD8 T cells (dated by TCRdb to the late 2010s). Study-level background: In total, roughly 140 million TRB reads were obtained, which works out to roughly 1.5 +/- 0.3 million reads per library. For the TRBV-TRBJ cluster analysis, the naive subsets came from a handful of donors, while the memory cells came from 3 donors. The diversity and physicochemical repertoire analyses included under 12 donors pooled from two independent experiments. Broader findings and caveats from the paper: Compared with CXCR3-negative naive cells, CXCR3-positive naive cells had TRB CDR3s with higher hydrophobicity (lower Kidera factor 4), lower energy, and higher strength and volume indices. Both naive subsets had comparably high repertoire diversity, while memory CD8+ T cells had much lower repertoire diversity. Within the same donor, TRBV-TRBJ usage looked similar between naive CXCR3-negative and CXCR3-positive cells, but memory cells had distinct patterns. Because surface CD5, which is linked to self-reactivity in mice, was comparable between the naive subsets, TCR interaction strength was also inferred from TRB CDR3 physicochemical properties. Because CXCR3 expression was partially decreased after cryopreservation, freshly isolated PBMCs were used for most assays.

Regarding this clonotype: The specificity of this receptor is unknown.

The germline V gene (reference sequence) sets CDR1 to SEHNR and CDR2 to FQNEAQ. The CDR3 has 14 amino acids, counting the end cysteine and phenylalanine. Only the protein is available. These reads were obtained on a NextSeq 550. The Human TCR Profiling Kit (MiLaboratory) was used to prepare UMI-labeled 5' RACE TRB cDNA libraries. The full amount of extracted RNA was used for cDNA synthesis, and the full amount of resulting cDNA was used for PCR amplification. Libraries were prepared in parallel using an identical number of PCR cycles. Per the authors' processing: With a minimum of two reads required per UMI, MIGEC and MiXCR pulled out about 50,000 +/- 10,000 unique UMI-labeled TRB cDNA molecules from each library. Each library averaged roughly 36,000 +/- 9,600 functional in-frame TRB CDR3 nucleotide clonotypes without stop codons. After each sample was downsampled to 5000 UMI-labeled TRB molecules, VDJtools was used to calculate diversity metrics such as normalized Shannon-Wiener and Chao1. VDJtools computed clonotype-size-weighted physicochemical properties of the central five CDR3 residues: interaction energy, strength, volume and Kidera factor 4. TCRdb reprocessed the reads, reporting each CDR3 protein sequence once and no DNA. These V and J calls rely on TCRdb rather than the paper's analysis. The table kept for this sample lists 6,500 to 7,500 distinct CDR3 sequences. Roughly 1.5% of the sample is held by the ten biggest clonotypes.

Each CD8+ T cell subset was flow-sorted in triplicate, and 300,000 cells per subset were placed directly into RLT lysis buffer. To exclude memory contaminants, naive CD8+ T cells were stringently defined as CD45RO-CCR7+CD27+CD95-. Peripheral blood mononuclear cells were isolated from buffy coats using standard density gradient centrifugation. A FACSAria III was used to flow-sort naive CXCR3-negative and CXCR3-positive CD8+ T cells. An RNeasy Mini Kit was used to extract total RNA from the sorted cells. The clonotype originates from a human donor in good health. Some clones in this sample may be carry-over from other donors' samples. The rearranged segments are TRBV7-9 and TRBJ1-2; TCRdb's D gene call, TRBD1, goes unchecked for lack of DNA. Sequenced material: naive CXCR3- CD8+ T cells from blood. What the cell subset or site label conveys for this sample: CD45RO-CCR7+CD27+CD95- naive CD8+ T cells lacking CXCR3 (TNR3-). The CDR3 sequence is CASSDTRDNYGYTF.